The 32 T cell receptor beta chains below were found in one sample sequenced in a study of shared clonotypes between healthy human individuals. Assay used: immunoSEQ multiplex PCR; TCRdb lists only in-frame clones, some missing. This sample has 2 million to 3 million clones, with approximately 90% found just once. Sequences were obtained from naive CD4+ T cells sorted from blood. Regarding subset: CD45RA+ positively selected. The source is a young man in good health.

The V gene is TRBV30, the J gene TRBJ2-7; 9 bases fit TRBD1. The germline CDR1 and CDR2 sequences are GTSNPN and SVGIG (reference sequence). The V gene end was trimmed by 0 bases and the J gene end by 3 bases; junction bases not matched to a gene: 9. This CDR3 comprises 16 residues. The CDR3 region has the DNA TGTGCCTGGAGTGTAAGTGGGACAGGGATGCACTACGAGCAGTACTTC. It specifies CAWSVSGTGMHYEQYF. Full variable domain (remainder filled in from reference TRBV30 and TRBJ2-7): SQTIHQWPATLVQPVGSPLSLECTVEGTSNPNLYWYRQAAGRGLQLLFYSVGIGQISSEVPQNLSASRPQDRQFILSSKKLLLSDSGFYLCAWSVSGTGMHYEQYFGPGTRLTVT.

The chain recombines TRBV19 with TRBJ1-2; possibly TRBD1 for D (5 bases). Trimming cost V 2 bases and J 5 bases, with 12 bases left between them. In germline, CDR1 is LNHDA, CDR2 SQIVND (reference sequence). CDR3 length: 14 amino acids. The chain's CDR3 is CASSIRDSLYGYTF. In nucleotides, the CDR3 is TGTGCCAGTAGTATACGTGACAGTCTATATGGCTACACCTTC.

The chain couples TRBV27 to TRBJ1-2, with unresolved D. Trimming took off 6 bases at V and 3 bases at J, with 11 bases between the two ends. Germline loops: CDR1 MNHEY, CDR2 SMNVEV (reference sequence). The CDR3 has 13 amino acids. Here the CDR3 reads CASSPTEHYGYTF. CDR3 DNA: TGTGCCAGCAGCCCTACAGAGCACTATGGCTACACCTTC.

This chain connects TRBV28 to TRBJ1-3; 9 nucleotides match TRBD1. V lost 5 bases, J lost 0 bases, and 8 bases stayed unmatched. The germline CDR1 and CDR2 sequences are MDHEN and SYDVKM. This CDR3 contains 17 residues. The CDR3 region is CASSLGDRAYSGNTIYF. The CDR3 coding sequence is TGTGCCAGCAGTCTCGGGGACAGGGCTTACTCTGGAAACACCATATATTTT.

The V call is TRBV6-1, the J call TRBJ2-7; D is undetermined. CDR3 size: 13 residues. In germline, CDR1 is MNHNS, CDR2 SASEGT. Trimming took off 2 bases at V and 7 bases at J, with 12 bases between the two ends. The CDR3 nucleotides read TGTGCCAGCAGTGAATCGGAGTTGTGGGAGCAGTACTTC. Protein sequence: CASSESELWEQYF.

Of note for this clone: At the DNA level, this CDR3 is encoded by other sequences in the same sample as well. The V gene is TRBV27, the J gene TRBJ1-1; D is unresolved. Germline assignment: CDR1 MNHEY and CDR2 SMNVEV (reference sequence). V was shortened by 9 bases and J by 0 bases, with 8 bases between the two germline ends. This CDR3 contains 12 residues. CDR3 in amino acids: CASRTVNTEAFF. DNA for the CDR3: TGTGCCAGTCGGACGGTGAACACTGAAGCTTTCTTT.

This chain connects TRBV5-1 to TRBJ2-3, with 10 bases lining up with TRBD2. The CDR3 sequence is 16 residues long. CDR1 and CDR2 (germline): SGHRS, YFSETQ. V lost 4 bases to trimming and J lost 1 base; unmatched junction nucleotides: 6. CDR3 bases: TGCGCCAGCAGCATACGCCTAGCGGGGGGCACAGATACGCAGTATTTT. Translation: CASSIRLAGGTDTQYF.

Turning to this clone: Different DNA sequences within this sample yield the same CDR3. V and J are TRBV6-5 and TRBJ2-2, with D perhaps given as TRBD1 or TRBD2 (6 bases each). The germline V and J ends were trimmed by 5 bases and 0 bases, with 10 bases remaining between them. CDR1 is MNHEY and CDR2 is SVGAGI in the germline V gene. The CDR3 length is 15 residues. CDR3 sequence reads: CASSRGAANTGELFF. Here the CDR3 DNA reads TGTGCCAGCAGTAGGGGGGCCGCGAACACCGGGGAGCTGTTTTTT.

The chain is built from TRBV4-1 and TRBJ2-2, with D uncertain. Trimming left V 1 base short and J 5 bases short, with 14 bases between. The CDR3 consists of 16 residues. CDR1 and CDR2 (germline): MGHRA, YSYEKL. CDR3 sequence (DNA): TGCGCCAGCAGCCAAGCGTCCTATTTGGGAACCGGGGAGCTGTTTTTT. Protein product: CASSQASYLGTGELFF.

The genes are TRBV28 and TRBJ1-3; TRBD1 aligns across 10 bases. Germline CDR1 and CDR2: MDHEN and SYDVKM. The CDR3 has 16 amino acids. V lost 5 bases to trimming and J lost 3 bases; unmatched junction nucleotides: 7. CDR3 nucleotides: TGTGCCAGCAGTACCCCAGGACAGGGGGATGGAAACACCATATATTTT. It encodes CASSTPGQGDGNTIYF.

V gene TRBV6-5 combines with J gene TRBJ1-5; 9 bases align to TRBD1. Losses at the gene ends were 7 bases for V and 1 base for J; bases not matched to a gene: 2. The CDR3 sequence is 14 residues long. CDR1 and CDR2 from the germline V gene are MNHEY and SVGAGI. CDR3 in amino acids: CASKGTGSNQPQHF. CDR3 DNA sequence: TGTGCCAGCAAGGGGACAGGGAGCAATCAGCCCCAGCATTTT.

The gene calls are TRBV10-3 and TRBJ2-1; TRBD2 aligns across 14 bases. CDR1 and CDR2 from the germline V gene are ENHRY and SYGVKD. This CDR3 is built from 17 residues. Unmatched junction bases numbered 4, after V lost 2 bases and J lost 4 bases. The CDR3 protein is CAISEPRLAGGYNEQFF. Written as DNA, the CDR3 is TGTGCCATCAGTGAGCCTCGACTAGCGGGAGGGTACAATGAGCAGTTCTTC.

J is TRBJ2-2 and V is TRBV19; D is undetermined. This CDR3 comprises 14 residues. Per the germline V gene, CDR1 is LNHDA and CDR2 is SQIVND (reference sequence). Trimming removed 5 bases at V and 0 bases at J, with 7 bases between. CDR3: CASSSTTNTGELFF. CDR3 nucleotide sequence: TGTGCCAGTAGTTCGACAACGAACACCGGGGAGCTGTTTTTT.

CDR3 in amino acids: CASSATGYSGANVLTF. DNA of the CDR3: TGTGCCAGCAGCGCGACAGGGTACTCTGGGGCCAACGTCCTGACTTTC. The chain joins TRBV9 to TRBJ2-6; 7 bases are shared with TRBD1. The CDR3 is made up of 16 amino acids. V lost 3 bases and J lost 0; bases outside the gene matches: 3. From germline, CDR1 is SGDLS and CDR2 YYNGEE. Full variable domain (missing parts from reference TRBV9 and TRBJ2-6): DSGVTQTPKHLITATGQRVTLRCSPRSGDLSVYWYQQSLDQGLQFLIQYYNGEERAKGNILERFSAQQFPDLHSELNLSSLELGDSALYFCASSATGYSGANVLTFGAGSRLTVL.

This chain joins TRBV15 and TRBJ2-7; D is undetermined. The CDR3 length is 13 residues. V was pared by 1 base and J by 0 bases, with 4 bases between. The V gene's germline CDR1 is LNHNV and CDR2 YYDKDF (reference sequence). The CDR3 reads CATSRGTSYEQYF. Here the CDR3 DNA reads TGTGCCACCAGCAGAGGGACCTCCTACGAGCAGTACTTC.

With respect to this clone: Within the sample, other DNA sequences also encode this same CDR3. This chain uses TRBV18 with TRBJ1-3; 8 nucleotides align to TRBD1. J gave up 2 bases and V 2 bases, and 2 bases lay outside the gene matches. Germline V gene data show CDR1 as KGHSH and CDR2 as LQKENI. The CDR3 runs to 15 residues. CDR3: CASSPGQGAGNTIYF. CDR3 in DNA: TGTGCCAGCTCACCAGGACAGGGAGCTGGAAACACCATATATTTT.

This clone is a singleton in its sample. V usage is TRBV19 and J usage is TRBJ2-5; TRBD2 matches at 7 bases. CDR3 length: 16 residues. Germline CDR1 reads LNHDA; CDR2 reads SQIVND (reference sequence). The V segment lost 2 bases and the J segment 0 bases; nucleotides outside the gene matches: 6. CDR3 in amino acids: CASSILGGRDQETQYF. For the CDR3, the DNA is TGTGCCAGTAGTATACTGGGGGGGAGGGACCAAGAGACCCAGTACTTC.

The chain couples TRBV7-2 to TRBJ2-7, with D maybe TRBD2 (5 bases). Trimming pared 5 bases from V and 4 bases from J, leaving 12 bases between. The CDR3 runs to 13 residues. Germline CDR1 reads SGHTA; CDR2 reads FQGNSA. The CDR3 is CASSLGWEYEQYF. DNA for the CDR3: TGTGCCAGCAGCCTTGGTTGGGAGTACGAGCAGTACTTC.

The chain employs TRBV29-1 and TRBJ2-5, with TRBD1 matching over 7 bases. V lost 3 bases and J lost 2; bases outside the gene matches: 3. The CDR3 covers 13 residues. Germline V CDR1 and CDR2: SQVTM, ANQGSEA. The CDR3 sequence is CSVDWTGQETQYF. In DNA form, the CDR3 reads TGCAGCGTTGATTGGACAGGTCAAGAGACCCAGTACTTC.

The chain is built from TRBV4-1 and TRBJ2-5; 10 nucleotides align to TRBD2. CDR3 size: 17 residues. V dropped 1 base and J dropped 5; count of bases not matched to a gene: 10. CDR1 and CDR2 (germline): MGHRA, YSYEKL. CDR3 nucleotides: TGCGCCAGCAGCCAAGGCCGAGCCAGCGGGAGGGGGGAGACCCAGTACTTC. Translating it yields CASSQGRASGRGETQYF.

The chain links TRBV5-4 to TRBJ2-3; perhaps TRBD2 as D (6 bases). Trimming cost V 4 bases and J 7 bases, with 10 bases left between them. Germline V gene sequence: CDR1 SGHNT, CDR2 YYREEE (reference sequence). There are 12 residues in the CDR3. The CDR3 nucleotides read TGTGCCAGCAGCCCGCGGGGAAATACGCAGTATTTT. As protein: CASSPRGNTQYF.

The chain has TRBV28 and TRBJ2-7; D possibly matches TRBD1 or TRBD2 (5 bases each). The CDR3 totals 17 residues. From germline, CDR1 is MDHEN and CDR2 SYDVKM. V shed 0 bases and J shed 4 bases, with 19 bases lying between them. The CDR3 region has the DNA TGTGCCAGCAGTTTATGGGGATTCAATGAGGGACCTTACGAGCAGTACTTC. It translates to CASSLWGFNEGPYEQYF.

This clone was seen once. The J gene is TRBJ2-2, the V gene TRBV2; either TRBD1 or TRBD2 may supply D (5 bases each). This CDR3 has 14 amino acids. CDR1 is SNHLY, CDR2 FYNNEI, per germline. The V and J ends lost 5 bases and 4 bases respectively, with 11 bases between them. The CDR3 DNA sequence: TGTGCCAGCAGTCCCCGGGACGGCACCGGGGAGCTGTTTTTT. Its protein is CASSPRDGTGELFF.

This chain uses TRBV18 with TRBJ1-2; a possible D gene is TRBD1 (6 bases). V was trimmed by 3 bases and J by 4 bases, leaving 15 bases between them. The CDR3 has 15 amino acids. Germline CDR1 is KGHSH and CDR2 is LQKENI. For the CDR3, the DNA is TGTGCCAGCTCACCGGAAACGGGGGCCGGCTATGGCTACACCTTC. Its translation is CASSPETGAGYGYTF.

The genes are TRBV10-3 and TRBJ1-2, with no clear D. CDR3 length: 13 amino acids. The germline V gene encodes CDR1 ENHRY and CDR2 SYGVKD. Trimming took 1 base from V and 6 from J, leaving 9 bases between them. The CDR3 loop is CAISELRVDGYTF. The CDR3 region has the DNA TGTGCCATCAGTGAGTTGAGGGTCGATGGCTACACCTTC.

The J gene is TRBJ2-1, the V gene TRBV5-5; D not certain. Trimming stripped 4 bases from V and 0 bases from J, with 11 bases between. The germline CDR1 and CDR2 sequences are SGHKS and YYEKEE (reference sequence). CDR3 length: 15 residues. The CDR3 loop is CASSPTRSSYNEQFF. CDR3 in DNA: TGTGCCAGCAGCCCCACAAGGAGCTCCTACAATGAGCAGTTCTTC. The complete variable domain, with remaining parts taken from reference TRBV5-5 and TRBJ2-1, reads DAGVTQSPTHLIKTRGQQVTLRCSPISGHKSVSWYQQVLGQGPQFIFQYYEKEERGRGNFPDRFSARQFPNYSSELNVNALLLGDSALYLCASSPTRSSYNEQFFGPGTRLTVL.

The chain is built from TRBV9 and TRBJ1-5; possible D gene TRBD1, 5 bases. The V end was cut by 4 bases, the J end by 5 bases, with 13 bases between. The germline CDR1 and CDR2 sequences are SGDLS and YYNGEE. This CDR3 is built from 14 residues. In nucleotides, the CDR3 is TGTGCCAGCAGCCCCAGGGACGGAGATCAGCCCCAGCATTTT. Amino acids: CASSPRDGDQPQHF.

Note on this clone: Other nucleotide sequences in the sample specify the same CDR3. The chain recombines TRBV5-4 with TRBJ2-1; D is unclear. CDR1 is SGHNT, CDR2 YYREEE, per germline (reference sequence). The CDR3 totals 12 residues. With 0 bases removed from V and 7 bases from J, the gap between germline ends came to 5 bases. CDR3 residues: CASSLASNEQFF. CDR3 DNA: TGTGCCAGCAGCTTGGCTAGTAATGAGCAGTTCTTC.

The chain combines TRBV6-1 with TRBJ2-2; the match to TRBD2 covers 11 bases. CDR3 length: 14 residues. Germline-derived CDR1 and CDR2 are MNHNS and SASEGT. J gave up 5 bases and V 7 bases, and 3 bases lay outside the gene matches. The CDR3 DNA follows: TGTGCCAGCAATCTAGCGGGGGGAACCGGGGAGCTGTTTTTT. It yields the protein CASNLAGGTGELFF.

V usage is TRBV29-1 and J usage is TRBJ2-7; TRBD1 might be the D (6 bases). Deletions cut 6 bases from V and 0 bases from J, with 12 bases between. CDR3 size: 13 residues. Per the germline V gene, CDR1 is SQVTM and CDR2 is ANQGSEA. The DNA for the CDR3 is TGCAGCGTCGGACAGAAAAGCTCCTACGAGCAGTACTTC. Its translation: CSVGQKSSYEQYF.

The chain is built from TRBV4-3 and TRBJ2-5, with 7 bases matching TRBD1. Judging by the DNA end, TRBJ2-7 fits better; the J call may be wrong. Per germline, CDR1 LGHNA and CDR2 YSLEER. The CDR3 spans 15 residues. CDR3 in amino acids: CASSQYRDSPYEQYF. CDR3 DNA sequence: TGCGCCAGCAGCCAGTACCGGGACAGCCCCTACGAGCAGTACTTC.

The chain employs TRBV2 and TRBJ2-7, with no clear D. V was cut by 0 bases and J by 6 bases, with 9 bases left in between. This CDR3 spans 13 amino acids. Germline lookup yields CDR1 SNHLY and CDR2 FYNNEI. The chain's CDR3 is CASSEAGKGEQYF. DNA for the CDR3: TGTGCCAGCAGTGAAGCAGGGAAGGGCGAGCAGTACTTC.